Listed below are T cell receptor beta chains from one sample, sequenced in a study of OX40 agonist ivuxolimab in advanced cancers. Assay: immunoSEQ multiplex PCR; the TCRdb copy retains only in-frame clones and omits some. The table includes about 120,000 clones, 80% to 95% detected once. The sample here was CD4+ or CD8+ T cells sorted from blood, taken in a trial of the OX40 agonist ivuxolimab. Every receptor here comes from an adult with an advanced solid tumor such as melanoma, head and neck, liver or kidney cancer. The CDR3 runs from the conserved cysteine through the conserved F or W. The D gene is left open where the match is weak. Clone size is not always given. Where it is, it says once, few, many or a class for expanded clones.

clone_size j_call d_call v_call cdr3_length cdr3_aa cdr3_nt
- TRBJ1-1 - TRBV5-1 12 CASSRLGDEAFF TGCGCCAGCAGCCGGTTGGGGGATGAAGCTTTCTTT
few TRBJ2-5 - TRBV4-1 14 CASSQDSRVETQYF TGCGCCAGCAGCCAAGATTCCAGGGTCGAGACCCAGTACTTC
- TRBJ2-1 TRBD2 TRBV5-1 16 CASSLGSSGLYNEQFF TGCGCCAGCAGCTTGGGGTCTAGCGGCCTCTACAATGAGCAGTTCTTC
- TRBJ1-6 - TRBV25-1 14 CASSEYGENSPLHF TGTGCCAGCAGTGAATACGGAGAGAATTCACCCCTCCACTTT
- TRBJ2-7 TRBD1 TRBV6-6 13 CASSRDRDYEQYF TGTGCCAGCAGTCGTGACAGGGACTACGAGCAGTACTTC
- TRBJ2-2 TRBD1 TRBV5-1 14 CASRRGRDTGELFF TGCGCCAGCAGGAGGGGGCGGGACACCGGGGAGCTGTTTTTT
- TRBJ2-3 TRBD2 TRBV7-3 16 CASSPGLAGGADTQYF TGTGCCAGCAGCCCCGGACTAGCGGGAGGTGCAGATACGCAGTATTTT
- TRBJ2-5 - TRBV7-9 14 CASSLGLLGGTQYF TGTGCCAGCAGCTTAGGGCTATTGGGAGGGACCCAGTACTTC
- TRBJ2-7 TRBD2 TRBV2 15 CASSEDGGRALEQYF TGTGCCAGCAGTGAAGACGGCGGGAGGGCCCTCGAGCAGTACTTC
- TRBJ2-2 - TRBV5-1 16 CASSPRGRTNTGELFF TGCGCCAGCAGCCCCCGCGGACGAACGAACACCGGGGAGCTGTTTTTT
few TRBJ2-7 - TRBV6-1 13 CASSPLRGGEQYF TGTGCCAGCAGTCCTTTGAGGGGGGGGGAGCAGTACTTC
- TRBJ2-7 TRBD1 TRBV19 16 CASSIYGTGKSYEQYF TGTGCCAGTAGTATTTACGGGACAGGGAAATCCTACGAGCAGTACTTC
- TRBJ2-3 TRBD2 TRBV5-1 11 CARGGTDTQYF TGCGCCCGGGGGGGCACAGATACGCAGTATTTT
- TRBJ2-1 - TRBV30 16 CAWSVLGSFDYNEQFF TGTGCCTGGAGTGTACTGGGGTCCTTCGACTACAATGAGCAGTTCTTC
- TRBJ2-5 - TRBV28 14 CASSHRVYQETQYF TGTGCCAGCAGCCACAGGGTCTACCAAGAGACCCAGTACTTC
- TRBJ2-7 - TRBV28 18 CASSYISFKGEVAYEQYF TGTGCCAGCAGTTATATTTCCTTTAAGGGAGAGGTTGCCTACGAGCAGTACTTC
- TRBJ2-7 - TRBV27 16 CASSFPPPGSTYEQYF TGTGCCAGCAGTTTCCCCCCCCCGGGGTCGACCTACGAGCAGTACTTC
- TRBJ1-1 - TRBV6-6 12 CASRLSNTEAFF TGTGCCAGCAGACTATCGAACACTGAAGCTTTCTTT
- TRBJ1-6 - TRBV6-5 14 CASSRTRGDSPLHF TGTGCCAGCAGCCGAACCAGAGGGGATTCACCCCTCCACTTT
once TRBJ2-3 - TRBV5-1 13 CASSADSTDTQYF TGCGCCAGCAGCGCGGACAGCACAGATACGCAGTATTTT
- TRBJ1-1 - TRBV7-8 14 CASSLAGAGTEAFF TGTGCCAGCAGCTTAGCGGGGGCGGGCACTGAAGCTTTCTTT
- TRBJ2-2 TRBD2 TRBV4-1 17 CASSPGLAGSNTGELFF TGCGCCAGCAGCCCGGGACTAGCGGGGTCTAACACCGGGGAGCTGTTTTTT
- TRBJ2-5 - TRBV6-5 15 CASSYSIAYQETQYF TGTGCCAGCAGTTACTCGATTGCCTACCAAGAGACCCAGTACTTC
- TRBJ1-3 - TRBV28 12 CASSLRGNTIYF TGTGCCAGCAGTTTGCGTGGAAACACCATATATTTT
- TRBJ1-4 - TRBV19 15 CASSISFGRNEKLFF TGTGCCAGTAGTATATCATTTGGGCGTAATGAAAAACTGTTTTTT
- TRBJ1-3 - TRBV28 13 CASSLIFKNTIYF TGTGCCAGCAGTTTAATTTTTAAGAACACCATATATTTT
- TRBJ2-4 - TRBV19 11 CASSTKNIQYF TGTGCCAGTAGTACCAAAAACATTCAGTACTTC
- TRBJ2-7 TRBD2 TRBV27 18 CASSSKVLAGGQVHEQYF TGTGCCAGCAGTTCCAAAGTTTTAGCGGGGGGGCAAGTCCACGAGCAGTACTTC
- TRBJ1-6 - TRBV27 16 CASSLFATGRNSPLHF TGTGCCAGCAGTTTATTCGCTACAGGGAGGAATTCACCCCTCCACTTT
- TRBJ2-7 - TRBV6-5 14 CASSYGGMTYEQYF TGTGCCAGCAGTTACGGGGGCATGACCTACGAGCAGTACTTC
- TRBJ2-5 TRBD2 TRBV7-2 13 CASSPSGGITQYF TGTGCCAGCAGCCCAAGCGGGGGGATCACCCAGTACTTC
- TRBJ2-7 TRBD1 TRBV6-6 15 CASSYSSKQGYEQYF TGTGCCAGCAGTTACTCGTCGAAACAGGGGTACGAGCAGTACTTC
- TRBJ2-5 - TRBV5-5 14 CASSFEARRETQYF TGTGCCAGCAGCTTCGAGGCCCGGCGGGAGACCCAGTACTTC
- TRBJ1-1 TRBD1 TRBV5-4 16 CASSSGQGYPNTEAFF TGTGCCAGCAGCTCCGGACAGGGATACCCGAACACTGAAGCTTTCTTT
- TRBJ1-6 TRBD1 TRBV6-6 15 CASSTGTGLLSPLHF TGTGCCAGCAGTACCGGGACAGGGCTTTTATCACCCCTCCACTTT
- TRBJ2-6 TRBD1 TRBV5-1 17 CASSLTGIRAGANVLTF TGCGCCAGCAGCCTGACAGGGATAAGGGCTGGGGCCAACGTCCTGACTTTC
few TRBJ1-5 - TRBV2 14 CASSELGRVQPQHF TGTGCCAGCAGTGAACTGGGGAGGGTACAGCCCCAGCATTTT
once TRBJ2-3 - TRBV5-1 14 CASSPWGATDTQYF TGCGCCAGCAGCCCTTGGGGGGCAACAGATACGCAGTATTTT
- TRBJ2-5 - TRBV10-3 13 CASGHSKEETQYF TGTGCCAGCGGACACTCTAAGGAAGAGACCCAGTACTTC
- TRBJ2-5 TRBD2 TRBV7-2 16 CASSPNSGSLLETQYF TGTGCCAGCAGCCCTAATAGCGGGAGTCTATTAGAGACCCAGTACTTC
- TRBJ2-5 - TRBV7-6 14 CASSLRAGEETQYF TGTGCCAGCAGCTTAAGGGCAGGGGAGGAGACCCAGTACTTC
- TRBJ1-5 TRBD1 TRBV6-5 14 CASSSTGTNQPQHF TGTGCCAGCAGTTCGACAGGGACAAATCAGCCCCAGCATTTT
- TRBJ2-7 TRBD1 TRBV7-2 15 CASSYGTGGYYEQYF TGTGCCAGCAGCTACGGGACAGGGGGCTACTACGAGCAGTACTTC
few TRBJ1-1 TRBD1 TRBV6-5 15 CASRSRGLMNTEAFF TGTGCCAGCAGGAGCAGGGGGCTCATGAACACTGAAGCTTTCTTT
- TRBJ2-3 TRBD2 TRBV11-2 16 CASSFRTSGLTDTQYF TGTGCCAGCAGCTTCCGGACTAGCGGTTTAACAGATACGCAGTATTTT
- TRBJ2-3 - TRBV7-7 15 CASSPQRPPTDTQYF TGTGCCAGCAGCCCCCAGCGGCCCCCCACAGATACGCAGTATTTT
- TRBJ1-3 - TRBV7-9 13 CASSLGSGNTIYF TGTGCCAGCAGCTTAGGATCCGGAAACACCATATATTTT
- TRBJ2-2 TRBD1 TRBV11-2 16 CASSLDSRTGAGELFF TGTGCCAGCAGCTTAGATTCCCGGACAGGGGCCGGGGAGCTGTTTTTT
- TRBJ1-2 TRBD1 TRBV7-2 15 CASSARTGANYGYTF TGTGCCAGCAGCGCCCGGACAGGAGCTAACTATGGCTACACCTTC
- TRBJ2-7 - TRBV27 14 CASRNPGSNYEQYF TGTGCCAGCAGAAACCCGGGCTCGAACTACGAGCAGTACTTC
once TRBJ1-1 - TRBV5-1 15 CASSLGGAPNTEAFF TGCGCCAGCAGCTTGGGAGGGGCACCGAACACTGAAGCTTTCTTT
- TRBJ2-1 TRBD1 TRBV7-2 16 CASSLAGGQGLNEQFF TGTGCCAGCAGCTTAGCGGGCGGACAGGGGTTGAATGAGCAGTTCTTC
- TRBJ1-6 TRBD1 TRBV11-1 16 CASSFRQGAYNSPLHF TGTGCCAGCAGCTTTCGGCAGGGGGCCTATAATTCACCCCTCCACTTT
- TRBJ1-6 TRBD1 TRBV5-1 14 CASSLTGVNSPLHF TGCGCCAGCAGCTTGACAGGGGTAAATTCACCCCTCCACTTT
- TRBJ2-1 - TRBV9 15 CASSVGGDIDNEQFF TGTGCCAGCAGCGTAGGGGGGGACATCGACAATGAGCAGTTCTTC
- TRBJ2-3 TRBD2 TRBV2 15 CASTGREIRTDTQYF TGTGCCAGCACGGGGCGGGAGATCAGAACAGATACGCAGTATTTT
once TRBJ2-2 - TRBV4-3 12 CASSQTAGELFF TGCGCCAGCAGCCAAACCGCCGGGGAGCTGTTTTTT
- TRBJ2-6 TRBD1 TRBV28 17 CASTGQGFRTGANVLTF TGTGCCAGCACGGGACAGGGTTTTCGTACTGGGGCCAACGTCCTGACTTTC